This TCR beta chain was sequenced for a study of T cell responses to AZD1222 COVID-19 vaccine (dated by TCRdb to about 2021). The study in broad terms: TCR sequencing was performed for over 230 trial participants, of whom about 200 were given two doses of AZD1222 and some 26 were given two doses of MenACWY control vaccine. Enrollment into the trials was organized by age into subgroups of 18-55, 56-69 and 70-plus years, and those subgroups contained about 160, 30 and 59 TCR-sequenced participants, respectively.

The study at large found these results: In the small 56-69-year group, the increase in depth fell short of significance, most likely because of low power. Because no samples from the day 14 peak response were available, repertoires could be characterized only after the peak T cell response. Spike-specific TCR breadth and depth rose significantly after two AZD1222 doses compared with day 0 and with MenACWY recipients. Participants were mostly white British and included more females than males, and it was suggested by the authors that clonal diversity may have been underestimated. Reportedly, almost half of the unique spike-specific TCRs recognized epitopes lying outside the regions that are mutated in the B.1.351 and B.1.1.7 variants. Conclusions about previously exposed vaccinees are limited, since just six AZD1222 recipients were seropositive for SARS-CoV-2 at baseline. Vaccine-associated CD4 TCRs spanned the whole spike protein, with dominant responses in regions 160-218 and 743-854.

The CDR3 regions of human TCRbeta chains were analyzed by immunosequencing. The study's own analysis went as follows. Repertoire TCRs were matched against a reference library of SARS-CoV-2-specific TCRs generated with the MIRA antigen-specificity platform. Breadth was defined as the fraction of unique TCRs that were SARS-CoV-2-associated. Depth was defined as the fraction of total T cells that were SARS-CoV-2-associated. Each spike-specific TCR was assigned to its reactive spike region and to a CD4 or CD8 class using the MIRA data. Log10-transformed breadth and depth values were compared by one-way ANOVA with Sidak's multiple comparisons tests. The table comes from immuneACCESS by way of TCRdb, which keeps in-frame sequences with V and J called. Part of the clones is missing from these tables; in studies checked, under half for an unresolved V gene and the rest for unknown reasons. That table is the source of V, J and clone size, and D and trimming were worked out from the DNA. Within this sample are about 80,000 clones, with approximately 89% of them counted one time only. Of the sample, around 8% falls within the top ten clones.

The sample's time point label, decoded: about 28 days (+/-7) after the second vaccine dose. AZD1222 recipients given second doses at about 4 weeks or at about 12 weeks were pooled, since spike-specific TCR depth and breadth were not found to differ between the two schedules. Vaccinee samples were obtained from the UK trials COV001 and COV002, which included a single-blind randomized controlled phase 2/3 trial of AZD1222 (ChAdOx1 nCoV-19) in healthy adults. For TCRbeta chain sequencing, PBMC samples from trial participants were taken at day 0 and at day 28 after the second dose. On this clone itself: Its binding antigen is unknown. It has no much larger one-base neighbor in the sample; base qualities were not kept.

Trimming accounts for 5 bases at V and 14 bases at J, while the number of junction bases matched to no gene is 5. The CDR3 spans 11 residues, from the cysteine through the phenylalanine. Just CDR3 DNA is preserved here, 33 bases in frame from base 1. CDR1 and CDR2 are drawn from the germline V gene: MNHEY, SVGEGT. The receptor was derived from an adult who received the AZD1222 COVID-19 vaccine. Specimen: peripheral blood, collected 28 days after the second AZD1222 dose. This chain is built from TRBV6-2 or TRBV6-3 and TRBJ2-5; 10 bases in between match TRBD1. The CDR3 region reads CASSRGDRGYF. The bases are TGTGCCAGCAGTCGGGGGGACAGGGGCTACTTC.